This T cell receptor beta chain derives from a study of blood T cells in healthy people across ages. Study observations and caveats: Older age coincided with a roughly linear decline in TCR beta diversity per million T cells.

This clonotype was detected only a few times. Its antigen is not identified. Germline-derived CDR1 and CDR2 are MNHEY and SMNVEV (reference sequence). The ends were cut back, 8 bases at V and 8 bases at J, with 21 bases in the middle. The CDR3 spans 15 residues. PCR was performed a second time for roughly 6 to 12 cycles using a sample-barcoded 5' primer and a J-beta primer mix. TCRdb re-called the 5' RACE reads through MiXCR, storing one row per CDR3 protein. Of 600,000 to 1,000,000 distinct CDR3 sequences in the sample, approximately 25% were seen once. This sample also belongs to another study, concerning T cells of mothers and their children. That publication notes: Each child gave 2.9 million or so TCR beta CDR3 reads (each mother, over 8.5 million). When mothers and children were related, their normalized repertoire overlap, which was always slightly higher, did not differ significantly from that of unrelated pairs.

The chain employs TRBV27 and TRBJ1-4; D perhaps matches TRBD1 (5 bases). The clonotype comes from a boy aged 5-17 years in good health. Sequenced: blood. The CDR3: CASSPRGGVYEKLFF. CDR3 nucleotide sequence: TGTGCCAGCTCCCCCCGGGGGGGAGTTTACGAAAAACTGTTTTTT.